The following is a TCR beta chain sequence with its context. TCRdb re-derived calls from the RT-PCR reads in MiXCR, one entry per CDR3 protein. This table holds some 200,000 distinct CDR3 sequences, around 41% found once. The ends lost 5 bases at V and 2 bases at J; junction bases unmatched: 11. The CDR3 extends over 17 amino acids. This sample was included in a study of patients and donors after allogeneic stem cell transplantation. This receptor was obtained from a human donor who was either an allogeneic HSCT recipient or a stem cell or donor lymphocyte infusion donor (not recorded which). It is not recorded whose cells these are; they may come from a transplant donor. This chain links TRBV12-3 or TRBV12-4 with TRBJ2-3, with TRBD1 matching 9 bases. Material: blood, either unsorted or a sorted T cell fraction (not recorded which). CDR3 amino acids: CASSVRDREWVTDTQYF. DNA for the CDR3: TGTGCCAGCAGTGTCCGGGACAGGGAGTGGGTCACAGATACGCAGTATTTT.